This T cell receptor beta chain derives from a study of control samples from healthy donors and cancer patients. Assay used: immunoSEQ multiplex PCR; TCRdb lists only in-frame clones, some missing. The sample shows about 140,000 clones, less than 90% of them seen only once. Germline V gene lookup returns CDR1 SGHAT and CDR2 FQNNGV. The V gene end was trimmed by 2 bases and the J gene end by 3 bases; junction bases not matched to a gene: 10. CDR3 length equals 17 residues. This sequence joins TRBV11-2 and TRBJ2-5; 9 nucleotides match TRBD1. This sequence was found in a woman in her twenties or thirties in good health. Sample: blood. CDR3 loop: CASSLFDGRTGEETQYF. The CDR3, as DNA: TGTGCCAGCAGCTTATTTGACGGTCGGACAGGGGAAGAGACCCAGTACTTC. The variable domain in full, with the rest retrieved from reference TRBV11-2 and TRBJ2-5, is EAGVAQSPRYKIIEKRQSVAFWCNPISGHATLYWYQQILGQGPKLLIQFQNNGVVDDSQLPKDRFSAERLKGVDSTLKIQPAKLEDSAVYLCASSLFDGRTGEETQYFGPGTRLLVL.